This T cell receptor (beta chain) was captured by sequencing in a study of blood T cell repertoires in COVID-19. The table came from immunoSEQ multiplex PCR; TCRdb's copy has only in-frame clones and leaves some out. The repertoire holds 350,000 to 450,000 clones, with nearly 90% as singletons. CDR3 length: 12 residues. V was trimmed by 7 bases and J by 3 bases, leaving 10 bases between them. Germline CDR1 is SNHLY and CDR2 is FYNNEI. The sample was PBMCs or T cells enriched from blood (not recorded which). This sequence joins TRBV2 and TRBJ2-7; perhaps TRBD1 as D (5 bases). The sequence came from a woman between 18 and 30 years old who had been exposed to COVID-19. The CDR3 DNA follows: TGTGCCAGCACTCAGCAGGGCTACGAGCAGTACTTC. It codes for CASTQQGYEQYF.